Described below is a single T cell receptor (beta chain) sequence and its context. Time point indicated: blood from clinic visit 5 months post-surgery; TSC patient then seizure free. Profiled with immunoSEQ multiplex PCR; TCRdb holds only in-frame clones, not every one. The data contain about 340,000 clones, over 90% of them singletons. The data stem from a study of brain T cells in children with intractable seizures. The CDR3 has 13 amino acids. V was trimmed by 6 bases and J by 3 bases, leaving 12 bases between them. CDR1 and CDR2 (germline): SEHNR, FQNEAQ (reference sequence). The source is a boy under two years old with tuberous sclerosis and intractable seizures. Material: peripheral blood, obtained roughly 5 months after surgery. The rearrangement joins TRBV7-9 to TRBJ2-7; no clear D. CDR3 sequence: CASSFSHGYEQYF. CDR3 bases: TGTGCCAGCAGTTTTTCCCACGGCTACGAGCAGTACTTC.